This T cell receptor beta chain comes out of a study of T cells in Graves' hyperthyroidism and ophthalmopathy. This CDR3 region has 13 residues. Germline values: CDR1 SGHAT, CDR2 FQNNGV. Trimming cost V 6 bases and J 3 bases, with 8 bases left between them. The diagnoses drew upon clinical symptoms, serum thyroxine and TRAb, thyroid ultrasound and orbital computed tomography. Study-level points and caveats: Among thyroid clonotypes expanded above 0.001, most also appeared in blood.

Comment on this clonotype: Its antigen remains unknown.

RNA transcripts served as the template for amplifying TCR beta CDR3 regions. TCR CDR3 regions were first amplified by RT-PCR with HTBI primers. MiXCR, run by TCRdb on the multiplex PCR reads, gives a single entry per CDR3 protein. Here the sample spans more than 500,000 distinct CDR3 sequences, 40% to 55% being singletons. The chain joins TRBV11-2 to TRBJ2-2, with unresolved D. Sequencing was performed on peripheral blood or thyroid tissue (not recorded which). The clonotype originates from an adult woman with Graves' disease, either hyperthyroidism or ophthalmopathy (not recorded which). The CDR3 DNA reads as TGTGCCAGCAGTCATAAATACACCGGGGAGCTGTTTTTT. Protein product: CASSHKYTGELFF.